These 8 T cell receptor beta chains were all obtained from the same sample, sequenced in a study of T cell responses to AZD1222 COVID-19 vaccine. Here immunoSEQ multiplex PCR was the method, and the copy in TCRdb shows in-frame clones only, minus some. This sample carries under 130,000 clones, 92% of them seen once, and the ten largest clones take roughly 1.1%. This specimen consisted of peripheral blood, obtained on day 0 of AZD1222 vaccination. Source of these receptors: an adult in good health.

The chain links TRBV6-5 to TRBJ2-5; D possibly corresponds to TRBD2 (5 bases). Looked up from germline, CDR1 is MNHEY and CDR2 is SVGAGI. The length of the CDR3 is 15 residues. With 5 bases removed from V and 5 bases from J, the gap between germline ends came to 18 bases. The CDR3 nucleotides are TGTGCCAGCAGTCCTCCCCCGGGAAACGCGGAGACCCAGTACTTC. Translation gives CASSPPPGNAETQYF.

The chain carries TRBV6-4 and TRBJ2-2; D unresolved. In germline, CDR1 is MRHNA, CDR2 SNTAGT. V dropped 6 bases and J dropped 5 bases, with 10 bases sitting between them. The CDR3 sequence is 13 residues long. The CDR3 is CASRGSQTGELFF. CDR3 nucleotide sequence: TGTGCCAGCAGGGGTAGCCAAACCGGGGAGCTGTTTTTT.

This rearrangement joins TRBV6-5 to TRBJ1-6; D unresolved. Germline loops: CDR1 MNHEY, CDR2 SVGAGI. This CDR3 is built from 12 residues. Between the trimmed V and J ends, which lost 7 bases and 7 bases, there was a span of 8 bases. The CDR3 nucleotides are TGTGCCAGCAAGAGCCCCAATTCACCCCTCCACTTT. Translating it yields CASKSPNSPLHF.

The chain carries TRBV28 and TRBJ1-2, with D unclear. Germline V lookup: CDR1 MDHEN, CDR2 SYDVKM. V lost 3 bases, J lost 4 bases, and 9 bases lay in between. The CDR3 is 13 amino acids. CDR3 amino acids: CASSLPAFYGYTF. CDR3 nucleotides: TGTGCCAGCAGTTTGCCGGCCTTCTATGGCTACACCTTC.

The chain carries TRBV19 and TRBJ2-7; D may be TRBD1 (5 bases). Germline CDR1 LNHDA, CDR2 SQIVND (reference sequence). V was clipped by 0 bases and J by 4 bases, with 7 bases between them. There are 13 residues in the CDR3. The DNA of the CDR3 is TGTGCCAGTAGTATAGATGCAGGGTACGAGCAGTACTTC. As protein: CASSIDAGYEQYF. The full variable domain, in which reference TRBV19 and TRBJ2-7 provide the parts outside the CDR3, is DGGITQSPKYLFRKEGQNVTLSCEQNLNHDAMYWYRQDPGQGLRLIYYSQIVNDFQKGDIAEGYSVSREKKESFPLTVTSAQKNPTAFYLCASSIDAGYEQYFGPGTRLTVT.

The CDR3 sequence is CASSQAYRDVYGYTF. CDR3 sequence (DNA): TGCGCCAGCAGCCAGGCTTACAGGGACGTCTATGGCTACACCTTC. The chain links TRBV4-3 to TRBJ1-2; tentatively, D is TRBD1 (6 bases). Germline V CDR1 and CDR2: LGHNA, YSLEER. The CDR3 spans 15 residues. V lost 3 bases and J 4 bases, leaving 15 bases between the germline ends.

J is TRBJ2-1 and V is TRBV20-1, with 7 bases identical to TRBD1. CDR3 length: 15 amino acids. V shed 3 bases and J 2 bases; nucleotides not matched to a gene: 7. Germline V gene lookup returns CDR1 DFQATT and CDR2 SNEGSKA (reference sequence). CDR3 residues: CSASYRQGPYNEQFF. CDR3 sequence (DNA): TGCAGTGCTAGTTACCGACAGGGCCCCTACAATGAGCAGTTCTTC.

Points on this clone: One end of the junction is discordant with germline, which a read error may explain. The rearrangement uses TRBV12-3 or TRBV12-4 and TRBJ2-3; D unresolved. The CDR3 contains 11 residues. CDR3 coding DNA: TGTGCCAGCAGTTTAGAGTTTGGCGTGAATTTT. Its translation is CASSLEFGVNF.